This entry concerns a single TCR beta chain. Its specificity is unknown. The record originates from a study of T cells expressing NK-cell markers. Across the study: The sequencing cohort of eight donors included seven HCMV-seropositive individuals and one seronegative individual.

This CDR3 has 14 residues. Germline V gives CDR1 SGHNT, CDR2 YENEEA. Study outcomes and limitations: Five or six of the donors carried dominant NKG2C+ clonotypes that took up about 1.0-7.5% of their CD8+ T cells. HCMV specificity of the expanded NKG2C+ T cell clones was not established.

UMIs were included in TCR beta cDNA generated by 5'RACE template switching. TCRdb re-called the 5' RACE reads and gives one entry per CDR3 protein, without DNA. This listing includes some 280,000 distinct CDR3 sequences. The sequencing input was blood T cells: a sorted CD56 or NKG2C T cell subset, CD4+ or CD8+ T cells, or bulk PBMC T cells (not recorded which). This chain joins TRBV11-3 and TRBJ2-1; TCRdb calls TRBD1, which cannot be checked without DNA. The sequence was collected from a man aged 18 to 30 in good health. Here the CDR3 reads CASSLTGGKDEQFF.